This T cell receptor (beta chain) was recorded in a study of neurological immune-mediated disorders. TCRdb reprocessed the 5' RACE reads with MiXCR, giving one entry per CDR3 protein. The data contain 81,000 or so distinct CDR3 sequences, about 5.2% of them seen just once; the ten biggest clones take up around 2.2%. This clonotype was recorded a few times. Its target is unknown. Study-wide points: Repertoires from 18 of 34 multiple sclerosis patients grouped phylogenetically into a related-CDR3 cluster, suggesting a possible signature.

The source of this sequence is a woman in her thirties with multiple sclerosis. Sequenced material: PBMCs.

In DNA form, the CDR3 reads TGTGCCAGCAGCCCAGGGGGGCTAGCGGGGACTAGCACAGATACGCAGTATTTT. Protein product: CASSPGGLAGTSTDTQYF. The chain carries TRBV7-2 and TRBJ2-3, with TRBD2 identical over 9 bases. Trimming at V came to 5 bases and at J to 0 bases, leaving 12 bases not matched to a gene. The CDR3 covers 18 residues. Germline assignment: CDR1 SGHTA and CDR2 FQGNSA. The variable domain in full, completed from reference TRBV7-2 and TRBJ2-3, reads GAGVSQSPSNKVTEKGKDVELRCDPISGHTALYWYRQSLGQGLEFLIYFQGNSAPDKSGLPSDRFSAERTGGSVSTLTIQRTQQEDSAVYLCASSPGGLAGTSTDTQYFGPGTRLTVL.